The sequence of this T cell receptor beta chain was determined in a study of T cells in Graves' hyperthyroidism and ophthalmopathy. This sample holds PBMCs from 8 to 10 ml fresh peripheral blood. Germline CDR1 reads SSHAT; CDR2 reads FNYEAQ (reference sequence). The CDR3 contains 13 residues. This clonotype was recorded a few times. Sequence at one end of the junction differs from germline and may be a read error. There were TCR beta CDR3 regions amplified from RNA transcripts. HTBI primers were used for first-round RT-PCR of the TCR CDR3. Each CDR3 protein gets one entry after TCRdb re-called the multiplex PCR reads with MiXCR. The table records about 250,000 distinct CDR3 sequences, roughly 22% of them present only once.

This sequence joins TRBV7-7 and TRBJ2-7, with a tentative D call TRBD2 (5 bases). The sample taken for sequencing was blood. The clonotype was recovered from a man aged 25-40 years with Graves' ophthalmopathy. The CDR3 DNA follows: TGTGCTAGCAGCCGGGGAACCTCCTACGAGCAGTACTTC. This gives the protein CASSRGTSYEQYF.